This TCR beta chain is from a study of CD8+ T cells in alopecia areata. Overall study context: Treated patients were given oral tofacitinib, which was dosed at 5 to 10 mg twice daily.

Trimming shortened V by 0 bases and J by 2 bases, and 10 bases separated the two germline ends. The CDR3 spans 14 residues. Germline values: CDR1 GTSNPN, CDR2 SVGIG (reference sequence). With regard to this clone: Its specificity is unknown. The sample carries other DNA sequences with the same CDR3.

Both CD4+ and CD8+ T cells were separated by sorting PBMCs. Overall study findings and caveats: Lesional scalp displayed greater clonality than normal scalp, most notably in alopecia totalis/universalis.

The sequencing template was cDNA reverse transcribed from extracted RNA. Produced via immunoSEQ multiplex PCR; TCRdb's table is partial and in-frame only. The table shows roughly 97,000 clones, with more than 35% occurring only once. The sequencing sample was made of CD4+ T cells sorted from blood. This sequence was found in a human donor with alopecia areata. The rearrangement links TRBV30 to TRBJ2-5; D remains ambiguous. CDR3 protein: CAWSVSGVQETQYF. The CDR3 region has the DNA TGTGCCTGGAGTGTCTCAGGCGTACAAGAGACCCAGTACTTC.